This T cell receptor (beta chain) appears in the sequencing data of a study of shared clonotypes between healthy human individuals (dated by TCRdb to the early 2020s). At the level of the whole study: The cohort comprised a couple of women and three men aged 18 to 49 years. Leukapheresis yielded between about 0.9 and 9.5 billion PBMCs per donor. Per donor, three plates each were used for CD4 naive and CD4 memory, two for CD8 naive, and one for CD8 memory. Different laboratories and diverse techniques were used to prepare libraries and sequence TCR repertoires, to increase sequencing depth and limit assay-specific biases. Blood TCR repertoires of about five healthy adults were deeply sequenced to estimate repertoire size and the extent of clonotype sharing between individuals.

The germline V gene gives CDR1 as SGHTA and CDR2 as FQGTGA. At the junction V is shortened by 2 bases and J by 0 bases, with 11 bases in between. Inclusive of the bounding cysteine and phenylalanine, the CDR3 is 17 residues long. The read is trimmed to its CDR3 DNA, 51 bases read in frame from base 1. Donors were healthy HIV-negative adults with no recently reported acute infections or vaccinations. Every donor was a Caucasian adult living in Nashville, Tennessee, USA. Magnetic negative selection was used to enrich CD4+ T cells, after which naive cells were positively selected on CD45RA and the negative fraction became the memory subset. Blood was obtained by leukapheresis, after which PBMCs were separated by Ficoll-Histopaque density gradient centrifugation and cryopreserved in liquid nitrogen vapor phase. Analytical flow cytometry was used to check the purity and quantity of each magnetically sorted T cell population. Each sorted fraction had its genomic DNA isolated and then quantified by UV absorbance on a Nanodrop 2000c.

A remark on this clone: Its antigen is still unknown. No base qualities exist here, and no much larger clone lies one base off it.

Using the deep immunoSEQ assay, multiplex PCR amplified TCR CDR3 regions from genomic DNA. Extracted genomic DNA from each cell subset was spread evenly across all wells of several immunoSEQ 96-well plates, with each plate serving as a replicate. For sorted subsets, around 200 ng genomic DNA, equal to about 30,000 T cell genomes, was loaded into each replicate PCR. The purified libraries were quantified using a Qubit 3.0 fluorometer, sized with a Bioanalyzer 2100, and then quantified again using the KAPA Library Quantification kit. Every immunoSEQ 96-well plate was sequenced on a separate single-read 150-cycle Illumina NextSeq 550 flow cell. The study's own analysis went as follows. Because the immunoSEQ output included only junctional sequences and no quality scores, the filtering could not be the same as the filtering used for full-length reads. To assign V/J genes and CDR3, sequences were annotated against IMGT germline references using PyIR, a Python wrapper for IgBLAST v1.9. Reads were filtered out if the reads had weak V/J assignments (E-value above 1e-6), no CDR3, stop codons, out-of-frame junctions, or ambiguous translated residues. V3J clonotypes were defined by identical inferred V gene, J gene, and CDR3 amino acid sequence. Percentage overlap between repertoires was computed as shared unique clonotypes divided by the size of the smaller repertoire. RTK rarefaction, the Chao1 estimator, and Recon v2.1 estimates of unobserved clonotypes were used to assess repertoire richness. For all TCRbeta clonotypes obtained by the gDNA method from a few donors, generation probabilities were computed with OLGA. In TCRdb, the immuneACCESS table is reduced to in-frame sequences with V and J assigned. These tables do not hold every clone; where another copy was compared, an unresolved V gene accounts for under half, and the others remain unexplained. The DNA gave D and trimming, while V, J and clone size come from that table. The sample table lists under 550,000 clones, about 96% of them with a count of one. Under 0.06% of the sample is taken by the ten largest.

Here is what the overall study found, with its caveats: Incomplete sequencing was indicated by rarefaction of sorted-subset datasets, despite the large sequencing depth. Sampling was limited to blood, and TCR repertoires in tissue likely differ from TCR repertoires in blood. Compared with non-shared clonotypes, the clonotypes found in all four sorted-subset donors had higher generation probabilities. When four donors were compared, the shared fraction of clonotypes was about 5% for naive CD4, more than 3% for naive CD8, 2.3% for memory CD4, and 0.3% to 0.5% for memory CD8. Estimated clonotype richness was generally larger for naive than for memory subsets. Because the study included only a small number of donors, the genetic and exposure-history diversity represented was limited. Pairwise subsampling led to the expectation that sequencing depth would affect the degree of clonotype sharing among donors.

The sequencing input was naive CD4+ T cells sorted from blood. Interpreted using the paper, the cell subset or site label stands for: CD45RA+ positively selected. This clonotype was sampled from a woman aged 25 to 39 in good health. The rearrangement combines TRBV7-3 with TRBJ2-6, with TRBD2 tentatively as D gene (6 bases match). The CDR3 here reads CASSLAGSYSGANVLTF. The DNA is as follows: TGTGCCAGCAGCTTAGCCGGGAGCTACTCTGGGGCCAACGTCCTGACTTTC.